This T cell receptor (beta chain) was recorded in a study of cytomegalovirus exposure and HLA in healthy donors. Amplification used 60 Vbeta primers and 13 Jbeta primers. TCRdb's table, derived via immunoSEQ multiplex PCR, lists solely in-frame clones and lacks some. Of about 110,000 clones in the sample, 81% were seen once. Points on this clone: Its antigen is unidentified.

Points from the study as a whole: A likely sequencing artifact accounted for one observed cluster of highly shared sequence variants.

Germline CDR1 reads SQVTM; CDR2 reads ANQGSEA. V was trimmed by 2 bases and J by 8 bases, leaving 15 bases between them. The CDR3 contains 13 residues. All the people who gave samples were healthy bone marrow donors. The genes are TRBV29-1 and TRBJ1-2; no firm D call. The material sequenced was PBMCs. The TCR sequence derives from a man aged 25 to 45 in good health and CMV-seronegative. CDR3 residues: CSVELGAQRGYTF. The DNA of the CDR3 is TGCAGCGTTGAATTGGGAGCCCAGAGGGGCTACACCTTC.